The present T cell receptor beta chain was sequenced within a study of patients and donors after allogeneic stem cell transplantation (TCRdb year 2020). The germline V gene encodes CDR1 MRHNA and CDR2 SNTAGT. The V end gives up 5 bases and the J end 3 bases, leaving 3 bases in the junction not matched to a gene. Spanning cysteine to phenylalanine, the CDR3 consists of 15 amino acids. Of the read, only the CDR3 DNA is kept; its 45 bases are in frame from base 1. This clonotype was seen only a few times. What this receptor recognizes is not known. No base quality information exists; no much larger clone differs at one position. The library came from RT-PCR. Sequencing was performed on a NextSeq 550. TCRdb cleaned the public reads at Q25 with fastp, built clones with MiXCR and kept in-frame beta chains. Rows matching on CDR3 protein sequence are summarized as one entry with the most common DNA and genes. The sample table shows 90,000 to 130,000 distinct CDR3 sequences, and around 33% are seen once. Around 26% of the sample belongs to the ten largest clones.

The sample comprised blood, either unsorted or a sorted T cell fraction (not recorded which). Recombination linked TRBV6-4 to TRBJ2-3; 12 junctional bases match TRBD2. The receptor's source is a human donor who was either an allogeneic HSCT recipient or a stem cell or donor lymphocyte infusion donor (not recorded which). It is not recorded whose cells these are; they may come from a transplant donor. The nucleotides read TGTGCCAGCAGTCGACTAGCGGGAGAGACAGATACGCAGTATTTT. Its coded protein is CASSRLAGETDTQYF.